These T cell receptor beta chains were read from a single sample in a study of response to subunit inactivated influenza vaccine. MiXCR, applied by TCRdb to the RT-PCR reads, yields one record per CDR3 protein. The sample includes fewer than 250,000 distinct CDR3 sequences, 13% to 15% of them seen just once. The source was CD8+ T cells sorted from PBMCs, collected about 5 days after vaccination. Receptors originate from a man between 50 and 59 years old who received an inactivated influenza vaccine. Both conserved end residues are trimmed from each CDR3. The D gene is left open where the match is weak. For some rows the clone size is stated as once, few or many, or as a class when expanded; others skip it.

TRBJ2-1 TRBV15 - - ATSRGVVGNEQF
TRBJ2-1 TRBV11-3 TRBD1 - ASSPRSGQGLNEQF
TRBJ2-7 TRBV10-3 TRBD2 - AIRGGEEQY
TRBJ2-3 TRBV4-2 TRBD2 few ASSQVAGNTDTQY
TRBJ2-7 TRBV27 TRBD2 - ASSSSGLASYEQY
TRBJ1-4 TRBV3-1 - few ASSFYPAGEEKLF
TRBJ2-6 TRBV5-4 - few ASSATGQPSGANVLT
TRBJ2-3 TRBV4-2 - few ASSQLSPLGSRTDTQY
TRBJ1-4 TRBV7-9 - few ASSPGGLEKLF
TRBJ2-1 TRBV12-3/TRBV12-4 TRBD1 many ASSEPGQILQYNEQF
TRBJ1-4 TRBV4-3 - few ASSQGSGIGEKLF
TRBJ2-7 TRBV7-2 - - ASSDNRLGQHEQY
TRBJ2-7 TRBV12-3/TRBV12-4 - - ASSFVHSLGEQY
TRBJ2-2 TRBV7-6 - few ASSFLRDAGGGGELF
TRBJ2-1 TRBV6-2/TRBV6-3 - - ASSYGTGLEQF
TRBJ2-1 TRBV5-6 TRBD1 few ASSPGTELYNEQF
TRBJ1-3 TRBV11-1 TRBD1 few ASSLYLPRGQGAGNTIY
TRBJ2-7 TRBV5-6 - many ASSSGYEQY
TRBJ2-1 TRBV13 TRBD2 - ASSFSSSGGYNEQF
TRBJ2-1 TRBV7-2 - few ASSPYRDRTDEQF
TRBJ2-1 TRBV29-1 TRBD2 few SAGGAGAYNEQF
TRBJ1-2 TRBV14 - once ASSLGQGFSNYGYT
TRBJ2-3 TRBV2 - - ASLGYTQY
TRBJ2-7 TRBV5-6 TRBD1 few ASRGQGGYEQY
TRBJ2-3 TRBV11-2 TRBD2 few ASSLPQGQRGDPDTQY
TRBJ2-7 TRBV12-5 - few ASGFQPHEQY
TRBJ2-3 TRBV9 - - ASSVEPGEPTDTQY
TRBJ2-7 TRBV15 - few ATSLRPGHRPHEQY
TRBJ2-6 TRBV5-6 - - ASSYPSERGFSGANVLT
TRBJ1-1 TRBV25-1 - few ASSDWDFSEAF
TRBJ1-1 TRBV6-2/TRBV6-3 - few ASSYLDENTEAF
TRBJ2-7 TRBV6-1 TRBD2 - AVTSGSMNEQY